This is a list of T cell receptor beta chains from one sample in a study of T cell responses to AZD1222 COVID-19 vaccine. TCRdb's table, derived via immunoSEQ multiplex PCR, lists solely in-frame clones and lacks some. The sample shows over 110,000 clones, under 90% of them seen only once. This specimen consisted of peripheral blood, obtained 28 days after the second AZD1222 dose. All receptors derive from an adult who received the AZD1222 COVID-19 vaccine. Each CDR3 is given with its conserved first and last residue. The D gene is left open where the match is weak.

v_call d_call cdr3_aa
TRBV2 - CARDLRTDTQYF
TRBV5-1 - CASRGGPTGVTEAFF
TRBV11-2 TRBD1 CASSLEGQVLYEQYF
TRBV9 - CASSVGPRQGGEKLFF
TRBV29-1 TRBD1 CSVGQGSTEAFF
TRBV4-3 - CASSPRGNQPQHF
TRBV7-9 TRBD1 CASSQGDRGSTNEELFF
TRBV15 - CATSRERPGSWTDTQYF
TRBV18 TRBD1 CASSPGTGHAGYTF
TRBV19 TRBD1 CASSTARTGNTEAFF
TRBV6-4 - CASSVSRNTEAFF
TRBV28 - CASSLAGPSNQPQHF
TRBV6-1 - CASSESTGRAGGYTF
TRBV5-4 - CASSSPGDTQYF
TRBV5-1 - CASSLGLFGGAGDTQYF
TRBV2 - CASGRTTEAFF
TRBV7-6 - CASSIVSGSNEQFF
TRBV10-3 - CAISAGLATGELFF
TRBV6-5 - CASSYAVPGEGYTF
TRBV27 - CASRSAGGHQPQHF
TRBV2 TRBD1 CASRIKQGDYGYTF
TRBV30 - CACGSTDTQYF
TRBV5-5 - CASSPAGNQPQHF
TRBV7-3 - CASSPRKTAQETQYF
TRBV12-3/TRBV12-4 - CASSLQGGYGYTF
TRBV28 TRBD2 CASSLRGGADTQYF
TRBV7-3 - CASSPPGAVGEQYF
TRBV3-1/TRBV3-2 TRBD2 CASSLGWGGNEQFF
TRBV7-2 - CASSLGVGLIYEQYF
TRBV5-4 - CASSERDGYGYTF
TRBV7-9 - CARTGPTGTKGSNEQFF
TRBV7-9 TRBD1 CASSIGAGQGVYNEQFF
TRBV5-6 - CASSPRWGSSYEQYF
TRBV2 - CASSPRFATLYGYTF
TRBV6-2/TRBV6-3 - CASSYSTGSGNTIYF
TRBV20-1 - CSASPGVNNSPLHF
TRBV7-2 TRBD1 CASSPQGALGNTIYF